This is a list of T cell receptor beta chains from one sample in a study of T cell responses to AZD1222 COVID-19 vaccine. Assay used: immunoSEQ multiplex PCR; TCRdb lists only in-frame clones, some missing. Of 80,000 or so clones listed, approximately 90% are singletons. The sequencing here drew on peripheral blood, taken 28 days after the second AZD1222 dose. The source is an adult who received the AZD1222 COVID-19 vaccine. Both conserved end residues are part of each CDR3. The order of the fields is clone size, D gene, V gene, J gene, CDR3 protein, CDR3 DNA. D genes are given only for firm matches. Where a row states a size, it is once, few, many or the class of an expanded clone; other rows omit it.

clone size: -; D gene: -; V gene: TRBV5-1; J gene: TRBJ2-5; CDR3 protein: CASSLAMEGETQYF; CDR3 DNA: TGCGCCAGCAGCTTGGCCATGGAGGGGGAGACCCAGTACTTC
clone size: -; D gene: -; V gene: TRBV28; J gene: TRBJ2-7; CDR3 protein: CASSLKGYEQYF; CDR3 DNA: TGTGCCAGCAGTTTAAAGGGTTACGAGCAGTACTTC
clone size: -; D gene: -; V gene: TRBV12-3/TRBV12-4; J gene: TRBJ2-1; CDR3 protein: CASRGRTYNEQFF; CDR3 DNA: TGTGCCAGCAGGGGGAGGACCTACAATGAGCAGTTCTTC
clone size: -; D gene: -; V gene: TRBV5-6; J gene: TRBJ2-7; CDR3 protein: CASSLFVGSSSYEQYF; CDR3 DNA: TGTGCCAGCAGCTTGTTCGTCGGGTCGAGCTCCTACGAGCAGTACTTC
clone size: once; D gene: TRBD1; V gene: TRBV7-7; J gene: TRBJ1-1; CDR3 protein: CASSLGQGTEAFF; CDR3 DNA: TGTGCCAGCAGCTTAGGACAGGGCACTGAAGCTTTCTTT
clone size: -; D gene: -; V gene: TRBV18; J gene: TRBJ2-7; CDR3 protein: CASSPPDSRDEQYF; CDR3 DNA: TGTGCCAGCTCACCCCCTGACAGTCGAGACGAGCAGTACTTC
clone size: -; D gene: TRBD1; V gene: TRBV19; J gene: TRBJ2-7; CDR3 protein: CASSPFDTGDYEQYF; CDR3 DNA: TGTGCCAGTAGTCCCTTCGATACAGGGGACTACGAGCAGTACTTC
clone size: -; D gene: -; V gene: TRBV7-2; J gene: TRBJ2-1; CDR3 protein: CASSPAEGYNEQFF; CDR3 DNA: TGTGCCAGCAGCCCAGCGGAGGGCTACAATGAGCAGTTCTTC
clone size: -; D gene: -; V gene: TRBV5-5; J gene: TRBJ2-3; CDR3 protein: CASSLVYPGGQGKTQYF; CDR3 DNA: TGTGCCAGCAGCTTGGTATATCCGGGGGGCCAGGGTAAGACGCAGTATTTT
clone size: -; D gene: -; V gene: TRBV25-1; J gene: TRBJ1-2; CDR3 protein: CASSDWGAGYTF; CDR3 DNA: TGTGCCAGCAGTGACTGGGGGGCTGGCTACACCTTC
clone size: -; D gene: -; V gene: TRBV19; J gene: TRBJ2-7; CDR3 protein: CASSGHGKSYEQYF; CDR3 DNA: TGTGCCAGTAGTGGGCACGGAAAAAGCTACGAGCAGTACTTC
clone size: -; D gene: TRBD1; V gene: TRBV28; J gene: TRBJ1-1; CDR3 protein: CASSKTGAENTEAFF; CDR3 DNA: TGTGCCAGCAGTAAAACAGGGGCTGAGAACACTGAAGCTTTCTTT
clone size: -; D gene: TRBD1; V gene: TRBV29-1; J gene: TRBJ1-3; CDR3 protein: CSVEHPRGSGNTIYF; CDR3 DNA: TGCAGCGTTGAACATCCCAGGGGGTCTGGAAACACCATATATTTT
clone size: -; D gene: -; V gene: TRBV6-5; J gene: TRBJ2-1; CDR3 protein: CASRPANEGTDEQFF; CDR3 DNA: TGTGCCAGCCGTCCCGCGAATGAGGGGACCGATGAGCAGTTCTTC
clone size: -; D gene: -; V gene: TRBV20-1; J gene: TRBJ1-5; CDR3 protein: CSASPSGPGANQPQHF; CDR3 DNA: TGCAGTGCTAGTCCCTCCGGGCCGGGGGCGAATCAGCCCCAGCATTTT
clone size: -; D gene: -; V gene: TRBV12-3/TRBV12-4; J gene: TRBJ2-7; CDR3 protein: CASSSQNYEQYF; CDR3 DNA: TGTGCCAGCAGTTCCCAGAACTACGAGCAGTACTTC
clone size: -; D gene: TRBD1; V gene: TRBV24-1; J gene: TRBJ2-7; CDR3 protein: CATSDEDRGRRQYF; CDR3 DNA: TGTGCCACCAGTGATGAGGACAGGGGCCGACGGCAGTACTTC
clone size: -; D gene: -; V gene: TRBV6-1; J gene: TRBJ1-1; CDR3 protein: CASSVSGASSVNTEAFF; CDR3 DNA: TGTGCCAGCAGTGTCTCAGGGGCGTCTTCGGTGAACACTGAAGCTTTCTTT
clone size: -; D gene: -; V gene: TRBV30; J gene: TRBJ1-2; CDR3 protein: CAWNGNYGYTF; CDR3 DNA: TGTGCCTGGAACGGGAACTATGGCTACACCTTC
clone size: -; D gene: -; V gene: TRBV6-5; J gene: TRBJ1-1; CDR3 protein: CASSQPKVDEAFF; CDR3 DNA: TGTGCCAGCAGTCAACCCAAGGTGGATGAAGCTTTCTTT
clone size: few; D gene: -; V gene: TRBV5-4; J gene: TRBJ1-1; CDR3 protein: CASSLGGEAVTEAFF; CDR3 DNA: TGTGCCAGCAGCCTGGGCGGGGAGGCGGTCACTGAAGCTTTCTTT
clone size: few; D gene: TRBD1; V gene: TRBV2; J gene: TRBJ2-2; CDR3 protein: CASSGTGHTGELFF; CDR3 DNA: TGTGCCAGCAGTGGGACAGGTCACACCGGGGAGCTGTTTTTT
clone size: -; D gene: -; V gene: TRBV9; J gene: TRBJ1-1; CDR3 protein: CASSVELNTEAFF; CDR3 DNA: TGTGCCAGCAGCGTAGAGCTGAACACTGAAGCTTTCTTT
clone size: -; D gene: -; V gene: TRBV29-1; J gene: TRBJ2-7; CDR3 protein: CSAGDGLTEQYF; CDR3 DNA: TGCAGCGCGGGGGACGGCCTGACTGAGCAGTACTTC